The source of this T cell receptor beta chain is a study of blood T cells in healthy people across ages (dated by TCRdb to the mid-2010s). At the level of the whole study: In model experiments, template switching captured roughly one uniquely barcoded TCR beta cDNA molecule for every two T cells. Age-related changes in TCR beta repertoire diversity were measured in the study by deep sequencing normalized with unique cDNA molecular identifiers. To avoid experimental bias, donors of different ages were distributed randomly across sequencing lanes. The donors were split into four age groups: young (average around 16 years), middle-aged (roughly 39), aged (over 55) and long-lived (roughly 88). The study analyzed two additional independent replicas of 1 million unique cDNA reads from the same blood draw for two donors, one aged 18 to 29 and one aged 80 or older.

Relative to germline, V is 6 bases shorter and J is 9 bases shorter, with 15 bases between their ends. Measured from the cysteine to the phenylalanine, the CDR3 is 12 residues long. Left in the record is the CDR3 DNA by itself, 36 bases read in frame from the first base. The germline V gene specifies SGHTA as CDR1 and FQGNSA as CDR2. Library creation used 5' RACE. The data were produced on an Illumina HiSeq 2500. A second PCR of about 7 to 12 cycles was performed with a sample-barcoded 5' primer and a J-beta primer mix. A unique molecular identifier was introduced onto each TCR beta cDNA molecule by a template-switch 5' adaptor carrying 12 random nucleotides. Each sample yielded at least 3 million CDR3-containing paired-end reads. The Mint cDNA synthesis kit, primed by a TRBC-specific oligonucleotide, was used to synthesize first-strand cDNA from all RNA. All cDNA was treated with uracil-DNA glycosylase and then went through a first 18-cycle PCR with the universal primers M1SS and BC2_uni_R. On the study's bioinformatics: Each sample was normalized by randomly selecting 1 million high-quality reads, each carrying a distinct molecular identifier. Instead of being binned into consensus sequences, reads that shared molecular identifiers were thrown out. MiTCR, with a Q25 quality threshold and the strictest error-elimination algorithm, was used for CDR3 identification, clonotype clustering and error correction. A nonparametric unseen species model with Euler transformation was used to estimate a lower bound on total TCR beta diversity. TCRdb reprocessed the public reads (quality trimming at Q25 with fastp, clone calling with MiXCR) and kept in-frame beta chains. Here each entry gathers all rows of one CDR3 protein and keeps the most common genes and DNA. The V and J calls were not made by the authors but by TCRdb's processing. This sample holds some 900,000 distinct CDR3 sequences; about 48% were observed only once. The top ten hold 10% to 15% of the sample.

This clonotype was observed at least ten times. Its antigen remains undetermined. Base qualities are missing; no much larger clone stands one base away. Overall study results and their limits: As age increased, observed TCR beta diversity per million T cells dropped in a roughly linear way, and a significant reduction was already evident by age around 41. Donor CMV infection status was unknown, potentially confounding age-related changes in expanded clonotypes. Observed TCR beta diversity correlated strongly with the percentage of naive T cells measured by flow cytometry. Compared with the aged group, the long-lived group had more naive CD4+ T cells, fewer expanded clones and increased TCR diversity, a pattern suggesting age selection. Estimates of total diversity based on one million sequenced T cells were regarded as lower bounds and as underestimates. Because profiling used bulk unsorted PBMCs, naive and antigen-experienced compartments could not be compared conclusively.

Donors were 39 systemically healthy Caucasian individuals from Russia aged roughly 6 to 95 years. About 10 milliliters of peripheral blood were drawn from each donor into EDTA-treated Vacutainer tubes. Ficoll-Paque density-gradient centrifugation was used to isolate PBMCs, with at least 6.5 million per sample. Trizol reagent was used to extract total RNA from the PBMCs, yielding at least 6 micrograms per sample. For every donor, an aliquot of PBMCs went through flow cytometry to measure the percentages of naive CD45RAhigh/CD27high T cells. The sample was blood. The TCR was taken from a young man in good health. The chain links TRBV7-2 with TRBJ2-7; the D region possibly corresponds to TRBD1 (5 bases align). The DNA is TGTGCCAGCAGGGGGCAAACAGCTCCGCAGTACTTC. Translated, it gives CASRGQTAPQYF.